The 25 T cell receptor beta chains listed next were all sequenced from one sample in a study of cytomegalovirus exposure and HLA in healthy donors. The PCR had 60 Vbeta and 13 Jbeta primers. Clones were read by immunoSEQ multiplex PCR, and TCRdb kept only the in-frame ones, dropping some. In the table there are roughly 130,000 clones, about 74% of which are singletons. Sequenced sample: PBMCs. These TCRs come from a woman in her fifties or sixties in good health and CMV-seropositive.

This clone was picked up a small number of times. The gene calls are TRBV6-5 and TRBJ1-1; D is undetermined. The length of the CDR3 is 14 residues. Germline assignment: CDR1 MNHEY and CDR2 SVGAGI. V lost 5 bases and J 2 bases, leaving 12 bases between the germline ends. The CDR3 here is CASSPSQVNTEAFF. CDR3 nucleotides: TGTGCCAGCAGTCCCTCGCAGGTTAACACTGAAGCTTTCTTT.

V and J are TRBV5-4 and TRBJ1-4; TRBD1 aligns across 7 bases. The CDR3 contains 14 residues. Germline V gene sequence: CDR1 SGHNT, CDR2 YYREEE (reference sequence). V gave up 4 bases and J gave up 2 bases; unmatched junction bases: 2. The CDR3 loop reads CASSAGQTNEKLFF. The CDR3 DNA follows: TGTGCCAGCAGCGCGGGACAGACTAATGAAAAACTGTTTTTT.

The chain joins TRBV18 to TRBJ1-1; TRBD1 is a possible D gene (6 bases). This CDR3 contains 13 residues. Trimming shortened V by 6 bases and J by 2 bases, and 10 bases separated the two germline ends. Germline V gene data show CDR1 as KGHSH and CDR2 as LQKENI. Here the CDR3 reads CASSLDSNTEAFF. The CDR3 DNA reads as TGTGCCAGCTCCCTGGACAGTAACACTGAAGCTTTCTTT.

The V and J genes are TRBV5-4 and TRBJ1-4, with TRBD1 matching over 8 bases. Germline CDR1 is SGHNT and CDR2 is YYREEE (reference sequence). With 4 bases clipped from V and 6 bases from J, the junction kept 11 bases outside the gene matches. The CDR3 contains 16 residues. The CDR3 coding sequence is TGTGCCAGCAGCCCCTCACAGGGGGAGGGGCATGAAAAACTGTTTTTT. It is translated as CASSPSQGEGHEKLFF.

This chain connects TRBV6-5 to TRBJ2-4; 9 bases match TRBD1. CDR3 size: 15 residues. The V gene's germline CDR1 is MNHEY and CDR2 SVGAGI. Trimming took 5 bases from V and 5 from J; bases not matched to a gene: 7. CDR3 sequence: CASSAARTGENIQYF. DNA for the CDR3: TGTGCCAGCAGTGCCGCCCGGACAGGGGAAAACATTCAGTACTTC.

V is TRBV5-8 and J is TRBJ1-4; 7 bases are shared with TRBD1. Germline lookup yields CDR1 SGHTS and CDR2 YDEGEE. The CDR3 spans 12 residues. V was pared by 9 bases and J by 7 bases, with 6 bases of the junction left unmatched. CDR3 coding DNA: TGTGCCACGAACAGGGGTCCTGAAAAACTGTTTTTT. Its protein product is CATNRGPEKLFF.

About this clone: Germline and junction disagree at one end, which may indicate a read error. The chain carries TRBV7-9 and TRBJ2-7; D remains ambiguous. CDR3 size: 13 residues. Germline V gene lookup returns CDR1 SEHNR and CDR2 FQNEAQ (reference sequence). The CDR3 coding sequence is TGTTCCAGCAGTTCCGTCCGTGCCTACGAGCAGTACTTC. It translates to CSSSSVRAYEQYF.

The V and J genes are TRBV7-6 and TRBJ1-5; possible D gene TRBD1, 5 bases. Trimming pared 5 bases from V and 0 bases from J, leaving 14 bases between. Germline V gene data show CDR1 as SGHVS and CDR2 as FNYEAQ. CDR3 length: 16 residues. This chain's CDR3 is CASSADSSLSNQPQHF. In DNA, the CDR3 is TGTGCCAGCAGCGCAGACAGCAGTCTTAGCAATCAGCCCCAGCATTTT.

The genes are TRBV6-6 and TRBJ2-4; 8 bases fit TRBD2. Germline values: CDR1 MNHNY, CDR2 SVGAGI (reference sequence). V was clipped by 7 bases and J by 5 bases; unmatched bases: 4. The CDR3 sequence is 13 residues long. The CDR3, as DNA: TGTGCCAGCATTGACGGGGGGGAAAACATTCAGTACTTC. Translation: CASIDGGENIQYF.

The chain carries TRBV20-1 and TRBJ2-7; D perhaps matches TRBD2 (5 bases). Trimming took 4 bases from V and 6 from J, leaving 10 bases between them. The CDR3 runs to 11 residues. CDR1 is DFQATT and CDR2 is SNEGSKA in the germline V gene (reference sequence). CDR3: CSATQEGEQYF. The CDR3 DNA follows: TGCAGTGCTACTCAAGAGGGCGAGCAGTACTTC.

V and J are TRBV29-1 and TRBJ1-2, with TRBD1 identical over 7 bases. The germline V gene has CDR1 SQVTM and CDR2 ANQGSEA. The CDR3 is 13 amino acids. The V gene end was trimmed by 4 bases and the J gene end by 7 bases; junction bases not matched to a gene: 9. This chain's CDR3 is CSVAETGSGGYTF. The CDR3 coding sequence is TGCAGCGTTGCCGAGACAGGGTCGGGTGGCTACACCTTC. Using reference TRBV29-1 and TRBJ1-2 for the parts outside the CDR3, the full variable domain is SAVISQKPSRDICQRGTSLTIQCQVDSQVTMMFWYRQQPGQSLTLIATANQGSEATYESGFVIDKFPISRPNLTFSTLTVSNMSPEDSSIYLCSVAETGSGGYTFGSGTRLTVV.

The DNA for the CDR3 is TGTGCCAGCAGACGGGACGGGGGAGAGAGAACCTTC. It encodes CASRRDGGERTF. The V call is TRBV7-9, the J call TRBJ1-2; the D gene is possibly TRBD1 (5 bases). CDR1 SEHNR and CDR2 FQNEAQ come from the germline V gene (reference sequence). V was pared by 6 bases and J by 14 bases, with 19 bases between. The CDR3 is made up of 12 amino acids.

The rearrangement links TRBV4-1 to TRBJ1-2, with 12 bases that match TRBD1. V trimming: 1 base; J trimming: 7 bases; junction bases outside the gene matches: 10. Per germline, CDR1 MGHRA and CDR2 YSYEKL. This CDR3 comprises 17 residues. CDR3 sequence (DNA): TGCGCCAGCAGCCAAGGTGGGACAGGGGGCGCCGGAGGTGGCTACACCTTC. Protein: CASSQGGTGGAGGGYTF.

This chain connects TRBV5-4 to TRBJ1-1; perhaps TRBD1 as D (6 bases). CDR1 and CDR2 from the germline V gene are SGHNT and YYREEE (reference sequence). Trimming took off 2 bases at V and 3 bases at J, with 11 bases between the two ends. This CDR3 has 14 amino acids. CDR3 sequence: CASSFSAGDTEAFF. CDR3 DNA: TGTGCCAGCAGCTTTTCGGCAGGGGACACTGAAGCTTTCTTT.

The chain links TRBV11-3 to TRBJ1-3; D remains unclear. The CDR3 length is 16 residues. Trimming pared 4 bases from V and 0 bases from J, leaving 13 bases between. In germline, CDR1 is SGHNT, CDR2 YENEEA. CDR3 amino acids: CASSYPPSVSGNTIYF. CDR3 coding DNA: TGTGCCAGCAGCTACCCCCCCTCGGTCTCTGGAAACACCATATATTTT.

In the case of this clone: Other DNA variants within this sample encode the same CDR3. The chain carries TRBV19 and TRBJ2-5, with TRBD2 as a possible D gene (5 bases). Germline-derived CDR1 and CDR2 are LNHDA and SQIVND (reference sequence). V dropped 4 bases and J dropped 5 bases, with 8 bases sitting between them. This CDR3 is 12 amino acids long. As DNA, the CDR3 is TGTGCCAGTAGTAAAGGGAGCGAGACCCAGTACTTC. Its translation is CASSKGSETQYF.

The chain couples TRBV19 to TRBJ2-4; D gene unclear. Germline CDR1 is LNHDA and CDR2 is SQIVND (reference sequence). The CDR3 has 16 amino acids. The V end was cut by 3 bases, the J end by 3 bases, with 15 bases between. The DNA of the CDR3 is TGTGCCAGTAGTATGACGAGTCTGTCGGGCAAAAACATTCAGTACTTC. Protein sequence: CASSMTSLSGKNIQYF.

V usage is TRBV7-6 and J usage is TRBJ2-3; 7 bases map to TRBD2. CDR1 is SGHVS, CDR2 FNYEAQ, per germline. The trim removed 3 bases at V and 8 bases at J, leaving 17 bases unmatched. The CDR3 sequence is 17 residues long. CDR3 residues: CASSLGLGGPGGCTQYF. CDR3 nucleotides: TGTGCCAGCAGCTTGGGGCTGGGGGGTCCGGGGGGATGTACGCAGTATTTT.

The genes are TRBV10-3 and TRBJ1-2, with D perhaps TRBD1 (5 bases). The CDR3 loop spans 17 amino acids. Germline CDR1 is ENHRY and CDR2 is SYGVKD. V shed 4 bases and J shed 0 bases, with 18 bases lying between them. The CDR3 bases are TGTGCCATCAGTGTTGCGGGGCAGCGGCTGTCTAACTATGGCTACACCTTC. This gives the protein CAISVAGQRLSNYGYTF.

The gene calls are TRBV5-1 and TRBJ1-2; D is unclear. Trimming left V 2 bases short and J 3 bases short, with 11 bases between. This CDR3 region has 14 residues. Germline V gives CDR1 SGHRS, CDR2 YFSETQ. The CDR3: CASSFGVVDYGYTF. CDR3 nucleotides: TGCGCCAGCAGCTTCGGAGTAGTGGACTATGGCTACACCTTC.

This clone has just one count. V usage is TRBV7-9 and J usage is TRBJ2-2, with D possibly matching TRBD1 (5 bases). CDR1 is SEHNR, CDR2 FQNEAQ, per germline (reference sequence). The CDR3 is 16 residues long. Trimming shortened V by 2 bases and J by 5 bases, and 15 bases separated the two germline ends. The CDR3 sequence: CASSLQAGSVTGELFF. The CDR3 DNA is TGTGCCAGCAGCTTACAGGCAGGGTCGGTAACCGGGGAGCTGTTTTTT.

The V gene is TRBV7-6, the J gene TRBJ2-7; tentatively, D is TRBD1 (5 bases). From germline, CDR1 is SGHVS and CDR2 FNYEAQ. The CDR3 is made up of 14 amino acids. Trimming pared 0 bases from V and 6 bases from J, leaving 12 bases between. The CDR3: CASSLAGQGSEQYF. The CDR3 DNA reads TGTGCCAGCAGCTTAGCGGGGCAGGGCAGCGAGCAGTACTTC.

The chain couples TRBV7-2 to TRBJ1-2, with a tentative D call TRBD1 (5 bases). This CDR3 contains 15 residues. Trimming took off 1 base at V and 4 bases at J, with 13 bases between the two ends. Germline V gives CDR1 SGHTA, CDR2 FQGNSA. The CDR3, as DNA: TGTGCCAGCAGCTTAGTTGGGCAGGGCGGCTATGGCTACACCTTC. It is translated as CASSLVGQGGYGYTF.

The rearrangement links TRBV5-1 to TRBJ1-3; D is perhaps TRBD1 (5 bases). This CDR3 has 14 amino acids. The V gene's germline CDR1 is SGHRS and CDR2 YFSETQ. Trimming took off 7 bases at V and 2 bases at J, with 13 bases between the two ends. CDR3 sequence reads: CASGRGDAGNTIYF. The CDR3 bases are TGCGCCAGCGGTCGGGGGGACGCTGGAAACACCATATATTTT.

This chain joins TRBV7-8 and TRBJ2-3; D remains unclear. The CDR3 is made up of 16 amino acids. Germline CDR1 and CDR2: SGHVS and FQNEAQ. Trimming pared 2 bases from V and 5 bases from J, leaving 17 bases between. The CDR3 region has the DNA TGTGCCAGCAGCTTAATCGTAGAGCGTGGTGGAGATACGCAGTATTTT. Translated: CASSLIVERGGDTQYF.